This TCR beta chain was identified in a study of CD8 T cells in Susac syndrome. The CDR3 consists of 11 residues. From germline, CDR1 is MDHEN and CDR2 SYDVKM. Trimming pared 5 bases from V and 10 bases from J, leaving 11 bases between. From blood CD8+ and CD4+ T cells, TCR beta sequences were generated. Negative isolation was used for CD8+ and CD4+ T cells, and FACS enrichment was applied to TEMRA cells. Random hexamers primed reverse transcription of about 0.5 to 1 ug RNA. A multiplex approach, immunoSEQ multiplex PCR, amplified TCR beta CDR3 across 54 Vbeta and 13 Jbeta. MiXCR was run by TCRdb on the immunoSEQ multiplex PCR reads, yielding one entry per CDR3 protein. The sample has approximately 260,000 distinct CDR3 sequences, 90% to 97% seen once.

This sequence joins TRBV28 and TRBJ1-1; D call uncertain. The material sequenced was CD4+ T cells from PBMCs. This TCR derives from a human donor with Susac syndrome. CDR3 in DNA: TGTGCCAGCAGTCCTACCGAAGTAGCTTTCTTT. Protein: CASSPTEVAFF.